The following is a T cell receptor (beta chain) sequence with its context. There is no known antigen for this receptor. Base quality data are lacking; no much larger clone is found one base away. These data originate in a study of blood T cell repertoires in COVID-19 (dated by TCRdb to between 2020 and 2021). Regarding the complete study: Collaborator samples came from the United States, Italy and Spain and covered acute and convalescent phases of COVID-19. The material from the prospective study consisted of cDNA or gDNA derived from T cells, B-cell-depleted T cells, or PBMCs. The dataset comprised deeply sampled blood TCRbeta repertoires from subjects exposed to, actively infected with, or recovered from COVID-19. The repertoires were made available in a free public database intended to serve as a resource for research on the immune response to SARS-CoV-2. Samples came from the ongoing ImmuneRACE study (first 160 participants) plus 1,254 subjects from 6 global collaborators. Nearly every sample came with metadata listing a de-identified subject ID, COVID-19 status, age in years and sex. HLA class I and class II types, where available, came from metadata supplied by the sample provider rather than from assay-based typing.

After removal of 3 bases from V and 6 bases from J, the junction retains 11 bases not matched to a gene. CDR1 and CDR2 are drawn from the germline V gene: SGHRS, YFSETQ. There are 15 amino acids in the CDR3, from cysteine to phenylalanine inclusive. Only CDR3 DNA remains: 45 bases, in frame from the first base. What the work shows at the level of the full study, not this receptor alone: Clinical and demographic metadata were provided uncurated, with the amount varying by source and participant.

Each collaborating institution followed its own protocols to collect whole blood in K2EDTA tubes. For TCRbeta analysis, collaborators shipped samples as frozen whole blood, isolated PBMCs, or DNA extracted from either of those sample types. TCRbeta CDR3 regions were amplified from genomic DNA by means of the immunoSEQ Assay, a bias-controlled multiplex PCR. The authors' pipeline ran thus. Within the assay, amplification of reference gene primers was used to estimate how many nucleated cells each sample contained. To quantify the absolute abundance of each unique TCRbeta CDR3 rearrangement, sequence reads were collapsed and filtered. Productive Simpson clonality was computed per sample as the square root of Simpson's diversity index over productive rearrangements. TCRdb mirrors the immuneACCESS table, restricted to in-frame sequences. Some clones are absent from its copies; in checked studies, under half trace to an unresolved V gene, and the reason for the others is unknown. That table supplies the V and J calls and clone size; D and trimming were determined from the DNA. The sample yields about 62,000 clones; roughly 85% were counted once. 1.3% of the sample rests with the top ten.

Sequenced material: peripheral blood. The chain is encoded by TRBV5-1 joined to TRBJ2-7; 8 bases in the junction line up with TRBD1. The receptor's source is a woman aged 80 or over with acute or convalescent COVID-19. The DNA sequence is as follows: TGCGCCAGCAGCTCCTCACTTGGACAGGGCTCCGAGCAGTACTTC. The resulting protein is CASSSSLGQGSEQYF.